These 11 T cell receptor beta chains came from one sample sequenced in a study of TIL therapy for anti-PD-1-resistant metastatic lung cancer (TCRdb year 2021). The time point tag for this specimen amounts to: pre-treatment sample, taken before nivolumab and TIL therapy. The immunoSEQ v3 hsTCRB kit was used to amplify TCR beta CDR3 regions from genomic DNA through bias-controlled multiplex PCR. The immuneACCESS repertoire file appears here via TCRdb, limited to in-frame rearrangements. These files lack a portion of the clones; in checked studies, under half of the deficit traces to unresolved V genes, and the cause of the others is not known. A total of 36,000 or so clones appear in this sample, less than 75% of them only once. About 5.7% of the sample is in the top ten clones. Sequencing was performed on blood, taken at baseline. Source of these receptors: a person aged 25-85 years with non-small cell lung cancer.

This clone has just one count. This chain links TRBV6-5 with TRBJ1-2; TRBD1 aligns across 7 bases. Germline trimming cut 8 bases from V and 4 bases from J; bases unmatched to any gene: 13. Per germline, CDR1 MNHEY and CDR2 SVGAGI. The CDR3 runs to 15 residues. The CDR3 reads CASGTRDSRSYGYTF. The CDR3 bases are TGTGCCAGCGGCACTCGGGACAGCCGCTCCTATGGCTACACCTTC.

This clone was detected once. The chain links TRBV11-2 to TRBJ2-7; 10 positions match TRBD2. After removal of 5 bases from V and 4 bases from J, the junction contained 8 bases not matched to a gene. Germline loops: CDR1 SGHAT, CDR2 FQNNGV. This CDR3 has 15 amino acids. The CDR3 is CASSHGTSGAYEQYF. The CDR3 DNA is TGTGCCAGCAGCCACGGCACTAGCGGGGCTTACGAGCAGTACTTC.

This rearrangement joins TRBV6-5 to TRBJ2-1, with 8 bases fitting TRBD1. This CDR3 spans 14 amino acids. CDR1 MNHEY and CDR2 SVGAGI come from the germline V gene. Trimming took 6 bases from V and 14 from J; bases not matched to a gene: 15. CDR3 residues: CASSNPGQVQYEFF. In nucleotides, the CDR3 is TGTGCCAGCAGCAACCCGGGACAGGTTCAATATGAGTTCTTC.

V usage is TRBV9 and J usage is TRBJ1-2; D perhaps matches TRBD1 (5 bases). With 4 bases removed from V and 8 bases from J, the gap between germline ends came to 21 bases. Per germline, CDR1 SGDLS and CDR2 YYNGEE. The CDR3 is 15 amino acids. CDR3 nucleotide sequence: TGTGCCAGCAGCTCCTGGGGAGGGGCGGCTTACGGCTACACCTTC. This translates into CASSSWGGAAYGYTF.

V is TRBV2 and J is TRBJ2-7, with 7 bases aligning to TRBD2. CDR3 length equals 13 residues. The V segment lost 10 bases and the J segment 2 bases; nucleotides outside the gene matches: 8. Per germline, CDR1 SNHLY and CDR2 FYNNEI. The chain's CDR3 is CATQPGLPYEQYF. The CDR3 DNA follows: TGTGCCACCCAACCGGGACTACCCTACGAGCAGTACTTC.

The CDR3 DNA is TGTGCCAGCAGCGCACATGGCTACACCTTC. As protein: CASSAHGYTF. The chain carries TRBV9 and TRBJ1-2; D is uncertain. The germline CDR1 and CDR2 sequences are SGDLS and YYNGEE. Trimming left V 3 bases short and J 6 bases short, with 3 bases between. This CDR3 spans 10 amino acids. The variable domain in full, with the rest retrieved from reference TRBV9 and TRBJ1-2, is DSGVTQTPKHLITATGQRVTLRCSPRSGDLSVYWYQQSLDQGLQFLIQYYNGEERAKGNILERFSAQQFPDLHSELNLSSLELGDSALYFCASSAHGYTFGSGTRLTVV.

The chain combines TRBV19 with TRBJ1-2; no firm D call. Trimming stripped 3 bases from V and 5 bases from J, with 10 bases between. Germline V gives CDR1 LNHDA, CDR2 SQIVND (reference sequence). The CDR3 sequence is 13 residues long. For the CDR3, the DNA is TGTGCCAGTAGTATCCCTCGAATGTATGGCTACACCTTC. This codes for CASSIPRMYGYTF. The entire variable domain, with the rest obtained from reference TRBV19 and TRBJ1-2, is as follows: DGGITQSPKYLFRKEGQNVTLSCEQNLNHDAMYWYRQDPGQGLRLIYYSQIVNDFQKGDIAEGYSVSREKKESFPLTVTSAQKNPTAFYLCASSIPRMYGYTFGSGTRLTVV.

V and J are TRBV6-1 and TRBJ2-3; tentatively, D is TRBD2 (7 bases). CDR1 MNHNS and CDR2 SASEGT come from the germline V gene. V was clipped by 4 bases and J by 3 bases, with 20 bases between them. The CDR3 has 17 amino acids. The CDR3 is CASSASSGGLNTDTQYF. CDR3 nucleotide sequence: TGTGCCAGCAGTGCCTCCTCCGGGGGGCTAAATACAGATACGCAGTATTTT.

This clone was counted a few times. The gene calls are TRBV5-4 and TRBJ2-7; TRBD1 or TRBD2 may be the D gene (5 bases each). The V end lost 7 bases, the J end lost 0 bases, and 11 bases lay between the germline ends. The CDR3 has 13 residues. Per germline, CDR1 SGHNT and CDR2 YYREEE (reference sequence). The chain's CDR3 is CASWDAGSYEQYF. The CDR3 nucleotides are TGTGCCAGCTGGGACGCGGGCTCCTACGAGCAGTACTTC.

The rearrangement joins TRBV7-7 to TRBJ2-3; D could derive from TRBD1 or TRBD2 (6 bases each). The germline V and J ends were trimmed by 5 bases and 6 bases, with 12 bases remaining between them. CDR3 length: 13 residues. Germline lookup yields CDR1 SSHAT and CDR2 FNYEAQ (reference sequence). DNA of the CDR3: TGTGCCAGCAGCCCTGGGGGGCAGGATACGCAGTATTTT. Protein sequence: CASSPGGQDTQYF.

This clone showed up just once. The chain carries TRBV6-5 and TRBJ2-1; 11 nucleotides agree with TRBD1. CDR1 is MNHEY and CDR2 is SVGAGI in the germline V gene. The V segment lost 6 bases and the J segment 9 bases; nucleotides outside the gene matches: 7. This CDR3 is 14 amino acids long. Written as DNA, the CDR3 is TGTGCCAGCAGATCTCCGGGACAGGGGGGTGAGCAGTTCTTC. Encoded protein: CASRSPGQGGEQFF.